What follows are 22 T cell receptor beta chains derived from one specimen sequenced in a study of blood T cell repertoires in COVID-19. Assay used: immunoSEQ multiplex PCR; TCRdb lists only in-frame clones, some missing. Here the sample spans about 360,000 clones, 88% being singletons. Sequenced input: PBMCs or T cells enriched from blood (not recorded which). All receptors come from a woman aged 40 to 50 with acute COVID-19.

The J gene is TRBJ1-1, the V gene TRBV19, with D perhaps matching TRBD1 (5 bases). The CDR3 has 13 amino acids. Germline V CDR1 and CDR2: LNHDA, SQIVND (reference sequence). V lost 7 bases, J lost 8 bases, and 17 bases lay in between. The CDR3 loop reads CASIRQTLIEAFF. CDR3 nucleotides: TGTGCCAGTATTAGACAGACTCTGATCGAAGCTTTCTTT.

The genes are TRBV11-2 and TRBJ1-1, with D uncertain. From germline, CDR1 is SGHAT and CDR2 FQNNGV. With 5 bases removed from V and 6 bases from J, the gap between germline ends came to 13 bases. CDR3 length: 13 amino acids. This CDR3 reads CASSPYGTAEAFF. The DNA for the CDR3 is TGTGCCAGCAGCCCTTATGGCACCGCTGAAGCTTTCTTT.

The chain links TRBV14 to TRBJ1-3; no clear D. V was cut by 1 base and J by 7 bases, with 5 bases left in between. This CDR3 has 12 residues. Germline V CDR1 and CDR2: SGHDN, FVKESK. The CDR3 DNA follows: TGTGCCAGCAGCCAAGTATTGAACACCATATATTTT. It yields the protein CASSQVLNTIYF. Based on the CDR3 plus reference TRBV14 and TRBJ1-3, the full variable domain is EAGVTQFPSHSVIEKGQTVTLRCDPISGHDNLYWYRRVMGKEIKFLLHFVKESKQDESGMPNNRFLAERTGGTYSTLKVQPAELEDSGVYFCASSQVLNTIYFGEGSWLTVV.

V gene TRBV7-9 combines with J gene TRBJ2-2; D is unclear. The CDR3 sequence is 12 residues long. Germline-derived CDR1 and CDR2 are SEHNR and FQNEAQ (reference sequence). V lost 3 bases to trimming and J lost 6 bases, with 5 bases between them. This CDR3 is CASSFSSGELFF. DNA for the CDR3: TGTGCCAGCAGCTTTAGTTCCGGGGAGCTGTTTTTT. Drawing the rest from reference TRBV7-9 and TRBJ2-2, the complete variable domain is DTGVSQNPRHKITKRGQNVTFRCDPISEHNRLYWYRQTLGQGPEFLTYFQNEAQLEKSRLLSDRFSAERPKGSFSTLEIQRTEQGDSAMYLCASSFSSGELFFGEGSRLTVL.

This clone was seen only once. V gene TRBV4-1 combines with J gene TRBJ1-4, with 7 bases aligning to TRBD1. The CDR3 is 16 amino acids. The V segment lost 4 bases and the J segment 5 bases; nucleotides outside the gene matches: 10. The germline V gene has CDR1 MGHRA and CDR2 YSYEKL. The CDR3 bases are TGCGCCAGCAGCCCCCGTCGGACAGGAAACAATGAAAAACTGTTTTTT. Its protein product is CASSPRRTGNNEKLFF.

The genes are TRBV10-3 and TRBJ2-1, with 12 positions matching TRBD2. CDR3 size: 16 residues. Trimming took 6 bases from V and 10 from J; bases not matched to a gene: 13. CDR1 and CDR2 (germline): ENHRY, SYGVKD. This CDR3 reads CAIRPSGGARQWEQFF. In DNA form, the CDR3 reads TGTGCCATCAGGCCTAGCGGGGGGGCACGACAATGGGAGCAGTTCTTC.

In the case of this clone: The sample contains more than one DNA sequence encoding this CDR3. The rearrangement links TRBV18 to TRBJ2-5; D call uncertain. Germline CDR1 and CDR2: KGHSH and LQKENI. The CDR3 is 13 residues long. V lost 2 bases and J lost 1, with 5 bases in between. The CDR3 DNA reads as TGTGCCAGCTCACCATCACTCCAAGAGACCCAGTACTTC. Translated: CASSPSLQETQYF.

The rearrangement joins TRBV4-1 to TRBJ1-4; 7 bases map to TRBD1. In germline, CDR1 is MGHRA, CDR2 YSYEKL. Losses at the gene ends were 1 base for V and 8 bases for J; bases not matched to a gene: 4. The CDR3 contains 14 residues. DNA for the CDR3: TGCGCCAGCAGCCAAGGGGGCAGGGGGGAAAAACTGTTTTTT. As protein: CASSQGGRGEKLFF.

The sample holds one count of this clone. The J gene is TRBJ2-1, the V gene TRBV15; TRBD2 aligns across 8 bases. The germline gives CDR1 LNHNV, CDR2 YYDKDF (reference sequence). Trimming at V came to 0 bases and at J to 8 bases, leaving 9 bases not matched to a gene. The CDR3 length is 16 residues. CDR3 loop: CATSREGLGTTYEQFF. DNA of the CDR3: TGTGCCACCAGCAGAGAGGGACTAGGAACTACCTATGAGCAGTTCTTC.

V is TRBV5-1 and J is TRBJ2-1; D unresolved. V was trimmed by 4 bases and J by 7 bases, leaving 12 bases between them. The CDR3 runs to 13 residues. CDR1 and CDR2 (germline): SGHRS, YFSETQ. The DNA for the CDR3 is TGCGCCAGCAGCCCTGAGTTGCCAAATGAGCAGTTCTTC. Translated, it gives CASSPELPNEQFF.

The chain carries TRBV9 and TRBJ2-7, with 12 bases matching TRBD2. The V segment lost 0 bases and the J segment 4 bases; nucleotides outside the gene matches: 2. The CDR3 is 15 residues long. Looked up from germline, CDR1 is SGDLS and CDR2 is YYNGEE. This chain's CDR3 is CASSVGLAGGYEQYF. The CDR3 DNA reads as TGTGCCAGCAGCGTAGGGCTAGCGGGGGGGTACGAGCAGTACTTC.

This chain uses TRBV2 with TRBJ2-7; 9 bases are a match to TRBD1. V lost 5 bases and J lost 6; bases outside the gene matches: 2. CDR3 length: 12 residues. Germline values: CDR1 SNHLY, CDR2 FYNNEI. Written as DNA, the CDR3 is TGTGCCAGCAGTCTGGACAGGGGCGAGCAGTACTTC. Encoded protein: CASSLDRGEQYF.

The CDR3 loop is CASSLGGTSGLETQYF. The CDR3 coding sequence is TGTGCCAGCAGCCTTGGGGGGACTAGCGGGTTGGAGACCCAGTACTTC. V usage is TRBV5-4 and J usage is TRBJ2-5; 12 bases fit TRBD2. The V gene's germline CDR1 is SGHNT and CDR2 YYREEE (reference sequence). The CDR3 contains 16 residues. The junction had 9 bases not matched to a gene; V was cut back by 4 bases and J by 5 bases. Filled out from reference TRBV5-4 and TRBJ2-5, the complete variable domain reads ETGVTQSPTHLIKTRGQQVTLRCSSQSGHNTVSWYQQALGQGPQFIFQYYREEENGRGNFPPRFSGLQFPNYSSELNVNALELDDSALYLCASSLGGTSGLETQYFGPGTRLLVL.

The rearrangement uses TRBV4-1 and TRBJ1-5; no definite D call. V was cut by 1 base and J by 8 bases, with 12 bases left in between. This CDR3 has 14 residues. Germline loops: CDR1 MGHRA, CDR2 YSYEKL. CDR3 sequence reads: CASSQVTWSEPQHF. CDR3 sequence (DNA): TGCGCCAGCAGCCAAGTCACCTGGTCGGAGCCCCAGCATTTT.

This rearrangement joins TRBV2 to TRBJ2-3; no firm D call. CDR1 SNHLY and CDR2 FYNNEI come from the germline V gene. The CDR3 is 14 residues long. V shed 4 bases and J shed 4 bases, with 12 bases lying between them. The CDR3 here is CASSVQPGPDTQYF. The CDR3 nucleotides are TGTGCCAGCAGTGTTCAGCCTGGGCCAGATACGCAGTATTTT.

The chain uses TRBV6-5 and TRBJ1-1, with 12 positions matching TRBD1. With 5 bases clipped from V and 6 bases from J, the junction kept 4 bases outside the gene matches. CDR1 is MNHEY and CDR2 is SVGAGI in the germline V gene. CDR3 length: 14 residues. As DNA, the CDR3 is TGTGCCAGCAGTCGGGGGACAGGGGGCGCTGAAGCTTTCTTT. Its protein is CASSRGTGGAEAFF.

V gene TRBV2 combines with J gene TRBJ1-4; 8 bases map to TRBD1. J gave up 6 bases and V 7 bases, and 4 bases lay outside the gene matches. The CDR3 is 13 residues long. Germline loops: CDR1 SNHLY, CDR2 FYNNEI. CDR3 coding DNA: TGTGCCAGCATCAGGGGGCAGGATGAAAAACTGTTTTTT. Amino acid sequence: CASIRGQDEKLFF.

This clone has only one observation. The chain employs TRBV5-1 and TRBJ1-5; 11 bases line up with TRBD1. This CDR3 region has 19 residues. Unmatched junction bases numbered 11, after V lost 3 bases and J lost 0 bases. Germline assignment: CDR1 SGHRS and CDR2 YFSETQ. The CDR3 reads CASSWHRKDRGHSNQPQHF. CDR3 coding DNA: TGCGCCAGCAGCTGGCACCGTAAGGACAGGGGGCATAGCAATCAGCCCCAGCATTTT.

The chain is built from TRBV21-1 and TRBJ1-3. TRBV21-1 is a pseudogene. There are 16 residues in the CDR3. The CDR3 sequence: CASSTSSYRSGNTIYF. CDR3 DNA sequence: TGTGCCAGCAGCACCTCGTCCTACCGCTCTGGAAACACCATATATTTT.

The chain employs TRBV7-9 and TRBJ2-7; D may be TRBD1 (5 bases). Trimming took off 5 bases at V and 2 bases at J, with 13 bases between the two ends. Germline CDR1 SEHNR, CDR2 FQNEAQ (reference sequence). The CDR3 runs to 14 residues. The CDR3 sequence: CASSHDSTTYEQYF. Written as DNA, the CDR3 is TGTGCCAGCAGCCACGACAGTACAACCTACGAGCAGTACTTC.

This chain uses TRBV27 with TRBJ1-6; D remains ambiguous. V lost 6 bases to trimming and J lost 0 bases, with 12 bases between them. Germline assignment: CDR1 MNHEY and CDR2 SMNVEV (reference sequence). This CDR3 is built from 16 residues. Written as DNA, the CDR3 is TGTGCCAGCAGCCGAGGATGGAGCTCCTATAATTCACCCCTCCACTTT. It translates to CASSRGWSSYNSPLHF.

The sample holds a few counts of this clone. The chain employs TRBV5-1 and TRBJ2-2, with D perhaps TRBD1 (6 bases). The CDR3 runs 14 residues. The germline gives CDR1 SGHRS, CDR2 YFSETQ. V shed 4 bases and J shed 6 bases, with 13 bases lying between them. Written as DNA, the CDR3 is TGCGCCAGCAGCCAACTTCAGGGGTCCGGGGAGCTGTTTTTT. Protein sequence: CASSQLQGSGELFF.